This section outlines one T cell receptor (beta chain) sequence together with its context. Profiled with immunoSEQ multiplex PCR; TCRdb holds only in-frame clones, not every one. The sample holds tens of thousands of clones, 85% seen once. These data come from a study of OX40 agonist ivuxolimab in advanced cancers. The overall study: The patients received agonistic anti-OX40 (CD134) antibody ivuxolimab. Under the entry rules, prior anti-PD-1, anti-PD-L1 or anti-CTLA-4 therapy was allowed, and roughly 41% had some.

The CDR3 extends over 12 amino acids. V lost 5 bases, J lost 1 base, and 9 bases lay in between. CDR1 is GTSNPN, CDR2 SVGIG, per germline (reference sequence). The sample here was CD4+ or CD8+ T cells sorted from blood, taken in a trial of the OX40 agonist ivuxolimab. V is TRBV30 and J is TRBJ2-7; D uncertain. The clonotype originates from an adult with an advanced solid tumor such as melanoma, head and neck, liver or kidney cancer. The CDR3 DNA is TGTGCCTGGGGGTTCCGGTCCTACGAGCAGTACTTC. Protein: CAWGFRSYEQYF.